The next 23 T cell receptor beta chains were all read from a single sample in a study of cytomegalovirus exposure and HLA in healthy donors. The primer mix had 60 Vbeta and 13 Jbeta primers. Clones were sequenced by immunoSEQ multiplex PCR, and TCRdb holds only the in-frame ones, with some missing. Here the sample spans about 180,000 clones, over 70% being singletons. The sequencing input was PBMCs. The receptors were sampled from a woman aged 45 to 65 in good health and CMV-seronegative.

This chain connects TRBV18 to TRBJ2-7, with 8 bases matching TRBD1. The J segment lost 0 bases and the V segment lost 2 bases, leaving 9 bases of the junction unmatched. The germline CDR1 and CDR2 sequences are KGHSH and LQKENI. The CDR3 is 17 amino acids. For the CDR3, the DNA is TGTGCCAGCTCACCAAGAGGGACAGGAGGGGGCTCCTACGAGCAGTACTTC. This translates into CASSPRGTGGGSYEQYF.

The chain combines TRBV19 with TRBJ2-5, with a possible D match to TRBD2 (6 bases). The J call could be wrong; TRBJ2-7 is a better fit for the DNA end. Germline CDR1 and CDR2: LNHDA and SQIVND (reference sequence). The CDR3 covers 13 residues. CDR3 nucleotide sequence: TGTGCCAGTAGTGCTAGCGCCTCCTACGAGCAGTACTTC. Protein: CASSASASYEQYF.

This chain links TRBV2 with TRBJ1-5; D unclear. Germline CDR1 reads SNHLY; CDR2 reads FYNNEI. V was cut by 2 bases and J by 6 bases, with 14 bases left in between. This CDR3 is 15 amino acids long. The CDR3 nucleotides read TGTGCCAGCAGTGAAAGCTCTATTCTGTCTCAGCCCCAGCATTTT. This gives the protein CASSESSILSQPQHF.

The chain carries TRBV4-3 and TRBJ2-5; 11 nucleotides line up with TRBD2. The J call may be mistaken, given a closer DNA end match to TRBJ2-7. This CDR3 comprises 15 residues. Germline V gives CDR1 LGHNA, CDR2 YSLEER. CDR3 bases: TGCGCCAGCAGCCAACGACTAGCGGGGAGCTACGAGCAGTACTTC. Translating gives CASSQRLAGSYEQYF.

This clone appeared a few times. V gene TRBV11-2 combines with J gene TRBJ2-7; 9 bases fit TRBD1. CDR1 and CDR2 from the germline V gene are SGHAT and FQNNGV. Trimming removed 5 bases from V and 3 bases from J; junction bases left unmatched: 5. The CDR3 contains 14 residues. For the CDR3, the DNA is TGTGCCAGCAGCATAGGGACAGGGCGCTACGAGCAGTACTTC. Residues: CASSIGTGRYEQYF.

V and J are TRBV7-2 and TRBJ2-7, with a possible D match to TRBD1 (5 bases). Germline V gene data show CDR1 as SGHTA and CDR2 as FQGNSA. The CDR3 is 13 amino acids. V was shortened by 8 bases and J by 2 bases, with 13 bases between the two germline ends. DNA for the CDR3: TGTGCCAGCGGCCCCCGACAGCCCTACGAGCAGTACTTC. Protein sequence: CASGPRQPYEQYF.

The CDR3 sequence is CASSQSPSGRSMGEQYF. The DNA of the CDR3 is TGCGCCAGCAGTCAATCCCCTAGCGGGAGAAGTATGGGCGAGCAGTACTTC. The J gene is TRBJ2-7, the V gene TRBV23-1, with 10 bases matching TRBD2. TRBV23-1 carries the ORF label, with uncertain function. The length of the CDR3 is 17 residues. Unmatched junction bases numbered 11, after V lost 0 bases and J lost 6 bases.

This rearrangement joins TRBV27 to TRBJ1-2, with 8 bases identical to TRBD1. V shed 3 bases and J 2 bases; nucleotides not matched to a gene: 5. The CDR3 contains 15 residues. CDR1 is MNHEY, CDR2 SMNVEV, per germline (reference sequence). The CDR3 sequence: CASSLDRARNYGYTF. The DNA for the CDR3 is TGTGCCAGCAGTTTGGACAGGGCGAGGAACTATGGCTACACCTTC.

This clone occurred once. The chain combines TRBV18 with TRBJ1-2; TRBD1 aligns across 7 bases. This CDR3 is 15 amino acids long. Germline-derived CDR1 and CDR2 are KGHSH and LQKENI. V lost 3 bases and J lost 8; bases outside the gene matches: 12. Here the CDR3 reads CASSPGRDRLVGYTF. CDR3 coding DNA: TGTGCCAGCTCACCTGGGCGGGACAGACTTGTAGGCTACACCTTC.

The gene calls are TRBV19 and TRBJ2-3; TRBD2 is a possible D gene (7 bases). V was cut by 6 bases and J by 0 bases, with 13 bases left in between. The CDR3 has 15 residues. From germline, CDR1 is LNHDA and CDR2 SQIVND (reference sequence). The CDR3 sequence is CASRTGGSSTDTQYF. The CDR3 coding sequence is TGTGCCAGTAGAACGGGGGGCTCGAGCACAGATACGCAGTATTTT.

This clone has a single count. The genes are TRBV7-3 and TRBJ2-3; 9 positions agree with TRBD2. Trimming at V came to 3 bases and at J to 2 bases, leaving 6 bases not matched to a gene. Germline V gene sequence: CDR1 SGHTA, CDR2 FQGTGA. CDR3 length: 16 amino acids. CDR3 nucleotides: TGTGCCAGCAGCTTCCGCCTAGCGGGAAACACAGATACGCAGTATTTT. It specifies CASSFRLAGNTDTQYF.

The chain joins TRBV19 to TRBJ1-3; D not certain. Per the germline V gene, CDR1 is LNHDA and CDR2 is SQIVND (reference sequence). The CDR3 consists of 15 residues. Trimming removed 4 bases from V and 2 bases from J, with 12 bases in between. The CDR3 DNA is TGTGCCAGTAGTACCTTTGGGCGCGCTGGAAACACCATATATTTT. This translates into CASSTFGRAGNTIYF.

J is TRBJ2-2 and V is TRBV6-6; D not certain. Between the trimmed V and J ends, which lost 2 bases and 1 base, there was a span of 2 bases. Germline-derived CDR1 and CDR2 are MNHNY and SVGAGI (reference sequence). The CDR3 is 13 residues long. CDR3 loop: CASSYQNTGELFF. Written as DNA, the CDR3 is TGTGCCAGCAGTTACCAGAACACCGGGGAGCTGTTTTTT.

The sample holds a few counts of this clone. The V gene is TRBV27, the J gene TRBJ2-1; 8 positions agree with TRBD1. The CDR3 spans 14 residues. Germline lookup yields CDR1 MNHEY and CDR2 SMNVEV (reference sequence). V trimming: 8 bases; J trimming: 2 bases; junction bases outside the gene matches: 5. This chain's CDR3 is CASGKGQAYNEQFF. CDR3 nucleotides: TGTGCCAGCGGGAAGGGACAGGCCTACAATGAGCAGTTCTTC.

The chain couples TRBV6-1 to TRBJ1-1; 9 nucleotides agree with TRBD1. CDR1 MNHNS and CDR2 SASEGT come from the germline V gene. With V trimmed by 10 bases and J by 2 bases, 8 bases remained unmatched. CDR3 size: 14 residues. The CDR3 sequence: CATSVGQGNTEAFF. DNA of the CDR3: TGTGCCACCTCGGTGGGACAGGGTAACACTGAAGCTTTCTTT.

The sample holds one count of this clone. The chain is built from TRBV19 and TRBJ2-5; 8 bases align to TRBD1. Germline trimming cut 4 bases from V and 4 bases from J; bases unmatched to any gene: 5. Germline CDR1 is LNHDA and CDR2 is SQIVND (reference sequence). This CDR3 spans 14 amino acids. For the CDR3, the DNA is TGTGCCAGTAGTAGTACAGGGGGTGGAGAGACCCAGTACTTC. This encodes CASSSTGGGETQYF.

The V gene is TRBV2, the J gene TRBJ2-7; maybe TRBD1 (5 bases). Germline assignment: CDR1 SNHLY and CDR2 FYNNEI. Between the trimmed V and J ends, which lost 8 bases and 1 base, there was a span of 12 bases. CDR3 size: 13 residues. CDR3 DNA: TGTGCCAGCTGGTTAGACAGTTCCTACGAGCAGTACTTC. This codes for CASWLDSSYEQYF.

The V gene is TRBV4-3, the J gene TRBJ2-2; D is possibly TRBD1 (6 bases). This CDR3 is built from 15 residues. Trimming pared 1 base from V and 3 bases from J, leaving 9 bases between. CDR1 and CDR2 (germline): LGHNA, YSLEER. The CDR3 nucleotides are TGCGCCAGCAGCCAAGGGACAGTCTACACCGGGGAGCTGTTTTTT. Translating it yields CASSQGTVYTGELFF.

V and J are TRBV11-2 and TRBJ2-5, with D maybe TRBD2 (6 bases). The germline V and J ends were trimmed by 6 bases and 0 bases, with 11 bases remaining between them. CDR1 and CDR2 from the germline V gene are SGHAT and FQNNGV. The CDR3 extends over 14 amino acids. The CDR3 DNA follows: TGTGCCAGCAGATTCACGGGAGACCAAGAGACCCAGTACTTC. It yields the protein CASRFTGDQETQYF.

This clone has just a few counts. The V call is TRBV27, the J call TRBJ1-1; D is uncertain. The CDR3 runs to 13 residues. Trimming cost V 3 bases and J 3 bases, with 8 bases left between them. The germline V gene has CDR1 MNHEY and CDR2 SMNVEV (reference sequence). CDR3 coding DNA: TGTGCCAGCAGTTTGCGTCCCCACACTGAAGCTTTCTTT. Translated, it gives CASSLRPHTEAFF.

This clone turned up a few times. V is TRBV5-4 and J is TRBJ2-4, with TRBD1 matching 8 bases. In germline, CDR1 is SGHNT, CDR2 YYREEE (reference sequence). CDR3 size: 16 residues. With V trimmed by 3 bases and J by 6 bases, 11 bases remained unmatched. DNA of the CDR3: TGTGCCAGCAGCTGGTTTACAGGGGGTGGGACAAACATTCAGTACTTC. Amino acids: CASSWFTGGGTNIQYF.

The chain joins TRBV4-1 to TRBJ1-6; 7 bases are shared with TRBD1. Germline CDR1 is MGHRA and CDR2 is YSYEKL. The CDR3 contains 15 residues. The J segment lost 10 bases and the V segment lost 1 base, leaving 7 bases of the junction unmatched. The CDR3 here is CASSQGQGRTSPLHF. CDR3 coding DNA: TGCGCCAGCAGCCAAGGACAGGGAAGGACCTCACCCCTCCACTTT.

This chain uses TRBV7-8 with TRBJ1-6; TRBD1 might be the D (6 bases). With 6 bases removed from V and 11 bases from J, the gap between germline ends came to 17 bases. CDR3 length equals 14 residues. The germline V gene encodes CDR1 SGHVS and CDR2 FQNEAQ. CDR3 residues: CASRPQRGYAPLHF. The CDR3 DNA reads TGTGCCAGCAGGCCCCAAAGGGGGTATGCACCCCTCCACTTT.